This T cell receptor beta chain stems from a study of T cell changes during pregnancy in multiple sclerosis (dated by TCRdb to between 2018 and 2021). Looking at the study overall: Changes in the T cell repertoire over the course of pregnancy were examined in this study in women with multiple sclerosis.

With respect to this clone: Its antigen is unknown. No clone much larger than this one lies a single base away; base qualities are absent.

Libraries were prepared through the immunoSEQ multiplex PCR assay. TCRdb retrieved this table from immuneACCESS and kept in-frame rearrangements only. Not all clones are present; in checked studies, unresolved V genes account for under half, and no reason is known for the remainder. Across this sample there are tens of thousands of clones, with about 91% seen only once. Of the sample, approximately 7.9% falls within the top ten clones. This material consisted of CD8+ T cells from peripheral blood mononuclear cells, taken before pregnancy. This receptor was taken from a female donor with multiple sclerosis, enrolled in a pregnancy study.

This receptor has the CDR3 CASSHRVEDSPLHF. The DNA sequence reads TGTGCCAGCAGTCACAGGGTCGAGGATTCACCCCTCCACTTT. The chain is made from TRBV6-5 and TRBJ1-6; D gene: possibly TRBD1, on 6 matching bases. V lost 5 bases and J lost 8 bases; the stretch between them is 13 bases long. The CDR3, from cysteine to phenylalanine, totals 14 residues. Just the 42-base CDR3 DNA is kept, in frame starting at base 1. CDR1 MNHEY and CDR2 SVGAGI are derived from the germline V gene.